This T cell receptor beta chain was obtained from a study of T cells in Graves' hyperthyroidism and ophthalmopathy. CDR3 length: 17 residues. Looked up from germline, CDR1 is SGHNT and CDR2 is YENEEA. The ends lost 0 bases at V and 9 bases at J; junction bases unmatched: 12. This clonotype came up many times. TCR beta CDR3 sequences were amplified from RNA transcripts. The HTBI primer set drove a first-round RT-PCR of the TCR CDR3. TCRdb reprocessed the multiplex PCR reads with MiXCR, giving one entry per CDR3 protein. In the table there are 250,000 to 350,000 distinct CDR3 sequences, more than 15% of which are singletons.

Sequencing used blood. This receptor was obtained from an older woman with Graves' ophthalmopathy. The V call is TRBV11-3, the J call TRBJ2-1, with 9 bases matching TRBD2. The CDR3 loop is CASSLDGQAGGVTEQFF. The CDR3 DNA follows: TGTGCCAGCAGCTTAGATGGTCAGGCGGGGGGGGTCACTGAGCAGTTCTTC.